The 18 T cell receptor beta chains presented below share a single source sample, sequenced in a study of persistence of HIV-infected CD4 T cells. Stimulation used 10 ug/mL lysate from CMV-infected fibroblasts. Memory cells lacking CD40L and CD69 with high CD45RO were sorted. The antigens these receptors bind are not known. The libraries were made with immunoSEQ version 4 in survey mode. Sequenced by immunoSEQ multiplex PCR; TCRdb stores in-frame clones only, minus some. The sample lists approximately 30,000 clones; more than 75% were seen once. The material sequenced was CD4+ T cells sorted from PBMCs after approximately 20-hour stimulation, taken from a patient who received antiretroviral therapy. These receptors were taken from an adult woman with HIV who was CMV-seropositive.

As regards this clone: Other DNA sequences of this sample code for an identical CDR3. V and J are TRBV4-1 and TRBJ1-1; no clear D gene. V lost 0 bases and J lost 1, with 6 bases in between. This CDR3 contains 14 residues. CDR1 is MGHRA, CDR2 YSYEKL, per germline. CDR3 in amino acids: CASSQEGGNTEAFF. CDR3 DNA: TGCGCCAGCAGCCAAGAGGGCGGGAACACTGAAGCTTTCTTT.

A single count supports this clone. V gene TRBV7-2 combines with J gene TRBJ1-3; 8 bases line up with TRBD1. Unmatched junction bases numbered 6, after V lost 5 bases and J lost 0 bases. The CDR3 totals 16 residues. From germline, CDR1 is SGHTA and CDR2 FQGNSA. CDR3: CASSPDRGISGNTIYF. In DNA form, the CDR3 reads TGTGCCAGCAGCCCCGACAGGGGAATCTCTGGAAACACCATATATTTT.

CDR3 sequence reads: CASSLGWGQADNEQFF. CDR3 sequence (DNA): TGCGCCAGCAGCTTGGGCTGGGGGCAGGCGGACAATGAGCAGTTCTTC. The gene calls are TRBV5-1 and TRBJ2-1; D possibly corresponds to TRBD1 (6 bases). The CDR3 has 16 residues. V shed 0 bases and J shed 5 bases, with 15 bases lying between them. Germline V lookup: CDR1 SGHRS, CDR2 YFSETQ.

The V and J genes are TRBV19 and TRBJ2-7, with D possibly being TRBD1 (7 bases). Germline CDR1 LNHDA, CDR2 SQIVND (reference sequence). There are 21 residues in the CDR3. The V end lost 3 bases, the J end lost 2 bases, and 32 bases lay between the germline ends. Here the CDR3 reads CASSMRGVGVSDRTYTYEQYF. The CDR3, as DNA: TGTGCCAGTAGTATGCGGGGCGTAGGTGTATCGGACAGGACCTATACCTACGAGCAGTACTTC.

This sequence joins TRBV9 and TRBJ2-7; 9 bases match TRBD2. CDR1 and CDR2 from the germline V gene are SGDLS and YYNGEE. Unmatched junction bases numbered 2, after V lost 0 bases and J lost 1 base. The CDR3 consists of 15 residues. The CDR3 region is CASSVASGISYEQYF. The CDR3 DNA reads TGTGCCAGCAGCGTAGCTAGCGGGATTTCCTACGAGCAGTACTTC.

The V gene is TRBV7-6, the J gene TRBJ1-2; D not certain. Germline-derived CDR1 and CDR2 are SGHVS and FNYEAQ. CDR3 size: 16 residues. Trimming removed 6 bases at V and 7 bases at J, with 24 bases between. The CDR3 here is CASSATNPGGGGGYTF. CDR3 sequence (DNA): TGTGCCAGCAGTGCCACCAACCCGGGCGGAGGAGGTGGCTACACCTTC. The complete variable domain, with remaining parts taken from reference TRBV7-6 and TRBJ1-2, reads GAGVSQSPRYKVTKRGQDVALRCDPISGHVSLYWYRQALGQGPEFLTYFNYEAQQDKSGLPNDRFSAERPEGSISTLTIQRTEQRDSAMYRCASSATNPGGGGGYTFGSGTRLTVV.

The sample holds a few counts of this clone. V is TRBV4-1 and J is TRBJ1-5; 8 bases match TRBD1. This CDR3 contains 15 residues. Losses at the gene ends were 4 bases for V and 6 bases for J; bases not matched to a gene: 8. Germline CDR1 reads MGHRA; CDR2 reads YSYEKL. The CDR3 DNA reads TGCGCCAGCAGCCCTGGACAGGGTGTTATTCAGCCCCAGCATTTT. Translated, it gives CASSPGQGVIQPQHF.

This sequence joins TRBV9 and TRBJ2-3; TRBD2 matches 11 bases. Germline loops: CDR1 SGDLS, CDR2 YYNGEE. The length of the CDR3 is 17 residues. With 3 bases clipped from V and 3 bases from J, the junction kept 9 bases outside the gene matches. This CDR3 reads CASSAKTSGAGTDTQYF. The CDR3 DNA reads as TGTGCCAGCAGCGCCAAGACTAGCGGGGCGGGGACAGATACGCAGTATTTT.

The chain couples TRBV4-3 to TRBJ2-3; 8 bases match TRBD2. The V gene end was trimmed by 1 base and the J gene end by 3 bases; junction bases not matched to a gene: 9. This CDR3 is 17 amino acids long. Germline values: CDR1 LGHNA, CDR2 YSLEER. In nucleotides, the CDR3 is TGCGCCAGCAGCCAAGCAAATTCGGGACTAGTGACAGATACGCAGTATTTT. Its translation is CASSQANSGLVTDTQYF.

The chain combines TRBV5-1 with TRBJ2-7; D ambiguous. V was cut by 0 bases and J by 4 bases, with 8 bases left in between. CDR3 length equals 13 residues. The germline V gene encodes CDR1 SGHRS and CDR2 YFSETQ. The CDR3 sequence: CASSLGPEYEQYF. CDR3 DNA: TGCGCCAGCAGCTTGGGGCCAGAGTACGAGCAGTACTTC.

The V and J genes are TRBV7-8 and TRBJ2-3; 9 bases map to TRBD1. The CDR3 runs 15 residues. Trimming took 3 bases from V and 0 from J; bases not matched to a gene: 1. Germline CDR1 and CDR2: SGHVS and FQNEAQ. The chain's CDR3 is CASSLGQGSTDTQYF. CDR3 DNA: TGTGCCAGCAGCTTGGGACAGGGAAGCACAGATACGCAGTATTTT.

CDR3 protein: CASAGLIQETQYF. In DNA form, the CDR3 reads TGTGCCAGCGCTGGGCTCATACAAGAGACCCAGTACTTC. This chain links TRBV2 with TRBJ2-5; unclear D gene. Looked up from germline, CDR1 is SNHLY and CDR2 is FYNNEI. The length of the CDR3 is 13 residues. Trimming left V 8 bases short and J 2 bases short, with 12 bases between.

The chain uses TRBV5-1 and TRBJ2-2, with D maybe TRBD1 (6 bases). From germline, CDR1 is SGHRS and CDR2 YFSETQ. This CDR3 region has 14 residues. Deletions cut 3 bases from V and 3 bases from J, with 9 bases between. The CDR3 nucleotides read TGCGCCAGCAGCTATGCAGGGGACACCGGGGAGCTGTTTTTT. It is translated as CASSYAGDTGELFF.

This clone turned up a few times. The chain is built from TRBV5-4 and TRBJ2-7, with TRBD2 matching over 7 bases. Trimming at V came to 2 bases and at J to 2 bases, leaving 7 bases not matched to a gene. CDR1 is SGHNT, CDR2 YYREEE, per germline (reference sequence). The CDR3 is 15 amino acids. The CDR3 nucleotides read TGTGCCAGCAGCTTCGCGGGAGTTCCCCCCTACGAGCAGTACTTC. As protein: CASSFAGVPPYEQYF.

The chain is built from TRBV3-1 (or the pseudogene TRBV3-2) and TRBJ1-1; D call uncertain. Germline V CDR1 and CDR2: LGHDT, YNNKEL (reference sequence). The CDR3 contains 15 residues. Trimming left V 3 bases short and J 1 base short, with 12 bases between. The CDR3 sequence: CASSQAWTANTEAFF. The DNA for the CDR3 is TGTGCCAGCAGCCAGGCCTGGACGGCGAACACTGAAGCTTTCTTT.

The CDR3 DNA is TGTGCCAGCAGTTTAGGGTCCGGGGGCTACGAGCAGTACTTC. It specifies CASSLGSGGYEQYF. The rearrangement links TRBV28 to TRBJ2-7; weak D call: TRBD2 (6 bases). The CDR3 runs 14 residues. CDR1 MDHEN and CDR2 SYDVKM come from the germline V gene. Trimming removed 2 bases from V and 3 bases from J, with 11 bases in between.

The J gene is TRBJ2-7, the V gene TRBV5-1, with TRBD1 as a possible D gene (6 bases). V was shortened by 4 bases and J by 0 bases, with 20 bases between the two germline ends. This CDR3 is built from 17 residues. Germline V gene sequence: CDR1 SGHRS, CDR2 YFSETQ. Written as DNA, the CDR3 is TGCGCCAGCAGCCTTGGGGGCCTCGGCCCCAGCTCCTACGAGCAGTACTTC. Encoded protein: CASSLGGLGPSSYEQYF.

The V call is TRBV19, the J call TRBJ1-1; no reliable D call. The germline V gene encodes CDR1 LNHDA and CDR2 SQIVND (reference sequence). V gave up 5 bases and J gave up 0 bases, with 22 bases separating them. The CDR3 sequence is 18 residues long. CDR3 coding DNA: TGTGCCAGTAGTTTATTTTCTATAGTGCAGCGAGTGAACACTGAAGCTTTCTTT. Residues: CASSLFSIVQRVNTEAFF.